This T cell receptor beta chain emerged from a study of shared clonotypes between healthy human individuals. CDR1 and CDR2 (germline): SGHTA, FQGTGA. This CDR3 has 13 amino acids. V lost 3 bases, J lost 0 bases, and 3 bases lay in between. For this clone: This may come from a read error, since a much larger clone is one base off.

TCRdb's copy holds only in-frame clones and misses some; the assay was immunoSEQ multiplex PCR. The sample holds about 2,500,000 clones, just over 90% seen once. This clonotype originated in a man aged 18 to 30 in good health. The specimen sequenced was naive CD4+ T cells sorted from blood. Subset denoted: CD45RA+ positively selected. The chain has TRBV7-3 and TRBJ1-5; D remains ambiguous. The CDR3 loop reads CASSLHSNQPQHF. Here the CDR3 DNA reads TGTGCCAGCAGCTTGCATAGCAATCAGCCCCAGCATTTT.